This section outlines one TCR delta chain sequence together with its context. The specificity of this receptor is unknown. Its ends do not fully match the called genes, so a read error is possible. This same CDR3 is encoded by further DNA sequences in the sample. RNA extraction was performed with the RNeasy mini kit, and reverse transcription was done with Superscript III. To generate the CDR3 amplicons, a multiplex PCR was run using pooled V-gene forward primers together with a constant-region reverse primer that carried Illumina adaptor overhangs. Amplicons were gel-purified, then indexed with Nextera index primers over eight extra PCR cycles and purified with AMPure XP beads. Sequencing of the libraries was done on an Illumina MiSeq using paired-end 250 bp reads, dual indexing and a roughly 20% PhiX spike-in. The study's own analysis went as follows. FastQC was used to check read quality, and ea-utils fastq-join was used to merge TRG read pairs. IMGT/HighV-QUEST was used to annotate the sequences, only productive sequences with an unambiguous V-gene assignment were kept, and clonotypes were defined as sequences sharing an identical CDR3 sequence. For downstream analysis, VDJtools 1.1.1, tcR 2.2.3, Treemap and vegan Shannon diversity in R 3.4.4 were used. Clone calls in TCRdb were regenerated from the public reads with CATT, after which identical DNA sequences shared one row. TCRdb's processing, not the authors', yielded these V and J calls. The sample table records 21,000 or so delta-chain clones; 7.5% to 9% of these occur just once. The ten top clones hold roughly 0.98% of the sample.

Thymic samples were depleted of alphabeta T cells, then CD3+ TCRVdelta1+ TCRVdelta2- thymocytes were FACS-sorted. The purity of the sorted Vdelta1+ thymocytes was between roughly 98% and 99.6%. The thymic specimens were obtained from fewer than ten paediatric patients who were undergoing corrective cardiac surgery and ranged in age from about 5 days to 16 months. Thymic tissue was dispersed, and mononuclear cells were isolated on a Histopaque-1077 density gradient. The staining antibodies were anti-TCRVdelta1 clone TS8.2, anti-TCRVdelta2 clone B6, anti-CD3 clone HIT3a and anti-TCRalphabeta clone IP26. The CDR1 and CDR2 encoded by the germline V gene are TSWWSYY and QGS. From cysteine to phenylalanine, the CDR3 is 15 amino acids long. Only the CDR3 part of the read is kept: 45 bases, read in frame from the first base. This sample is part of a study of Vδ1+ human thymocytes (dated by TCRdb to the late 2010s). Regarding the research as a whole: The study characterised mRNA-level TRG and TRD CDR3 repertoires of highly purified Vdelta1+ thymocytes from young children as a data resource. The multiplex-based CDR3 amplicon strategy had previously been validated against 5'RACE-based CDR3 amplicon generation methods.

General findings and caveats noted by the study authors: Even though sort purity was high, roughly 20% of thymic TRD sequences were Vdelta2 (and few were Vdelta3), which was not the case for the peripheral blood Vdelta1+ controls. Numerous TRG clonotypes were shared among donors (up to roughly 7x10^3), while TRD repertoires were essentially private (a maximum of roughly 100 shared). The thymic TRG and TRD repertoires appeared highly polyclonal, with Gaussian CDR3 length distributions, in contrast to the oligoclonal repertoires of peripheral blood. Because unexpected Vdelta2 sequences could lead to misinterpretation of bulk repertoire data, the authors recommended using highly purified populations and validating at the single-cell level. Donors did not cluster by age or sex, so the analyses were not stratified by age or sex.

The chain couples TRDV1 to TRDJ1; the D call is possibly TRDD2 or TRDD3, each sharing 5 bases. The specimen was Vdelta1+ gamma-delta thymocytes from the thymus. Taken with the paper, the label for cell subset or site translates to: FACS-sorted CD3+ TCRalphabeta- TCRVdelta1+ TCRVdelta2- thymocytes. This clonotype was sampled from a child less than two years old who had congenital heart surgery. The DNA is TGCGCTCTTGGGGAATTACTGTTCCTGGGAGGTAAACTCATCTTT. Protein translation: CALGELLFLGGKLIF.